This TCR beta chain was recovered during a study of control samples from healthy donors and cancer patients. This clone showed up just a few times. Measured with immunoSEQ multiplex PCR; TCRdb has only the in-frame clones, and not every one. The repertoire holds about 220,000 clones, with around 94% as singletons. Unmatched junction bases numbered 8, after V lost 4 bases and J lost 11 bases. The germline V gene encodes CDR1 LNHNV and CDR2 YYDKDF (reference sequence). The CDR3 has 14 residues. What was sequenced was blood. V and J are TRBV15 and TRBJ1-6; 7 bases line up with TRBD1. The source is a man between 45 and 60 years old in good health. This chain's CDR3 is CATSKLGQVAPLHF. DNA of the CDR3: TGTGCCACCAGCAAGCTAGGACAGGTTGCACCCCTCCACTTT.